This TCR beta chain was obtained from a study of neurological immune-mediated disorders. Study findings and constraints: None of the CDR3 amino acid sequences of expanded clones recurred across subjects, suggesting private repertoires in all groups.

The cDNA was produced through 5'RACE with 10-nucleotide random UMIs. In each sequencing run, over 160 million TCR-beta sequences were generated from 15-18 subjects. Each CDR3 protein gets one entry after TCRdb re-called the 5' RACE reads with MiXCR. The profile covers 25,000 to 30,000 distinct CDR3 sequences, with approximately 6.6% appearing a single time and approximately 8.9% taken by the ten largest. This CDR3 is 17 amino acids long. Germline assignment: CDR1 SGHTA and CDR2 FQGNSA. V lost 3 bases and J 2 bases, leaving 19 bases between the germline ends. Ten or more counts support this clonotype. Its target is unknown. PBMCs numbering 2 million and stored at -80 C yielded the unsorted libraries.

The J gene is TRBJ1-1, the V gene TRBV7-2; D is uncertain. This TCR derives from a woman between 45 and 60 years old in good health. The specimen was PBMCs. CDR3 loop: CASSLIPLVSANTEAFF. As DNA, the CDR3 is TGTGCCAGCAGCTTGATTCCCCTCGTTTCAGCAAACACTGAAGCTTTCTTT.